What follows are 5 T cell receptor beta chains derived from one specimen sequenced in a study of blood T cell repertoires in COVID-19. The table came from immunoSEQ multiplex PCR; TCRdb's copy has only in-frame clones and leaves some out. The repertoire holds over 350,000 clones, with 85% to 90% as singletons. Sequenced: PBMCs or T cells enriched from blood (not recorded which). The receptors come from a woman in her thirties with acute COVID-19.

This clone was seen more than once but under ten times. The chain is built from TRBV20-1 and TRBJ2-5, with unresolved D. There are 11 residues in the CDR3. Trimming shortened V by 0 bases and J by 5 bases, and 4 bases separated the two germline ends. Germline V gives CDR1 DFQATT, CDR2 SNEGSKA (reference sequence). The CDR3 region has the DNA TGCAGTGCTAGAGATGAGGAGACCCAGTACTTC. Translated: CSARDEETQYF.

This clone was found once. The chain combines TRBV5-5 with TRBJ1-1; 7 bases are shared with TRBD1. The CDR3 is 14 residues long. V was pared by 0 bases and J by 4 bases, with 3 bases of the junction left unmatched. The germline V gene encodes CDR1 SGHKS and CDR2 YYEKEE (reference sequence). The CDR3 here is CASSLETGSTEAFF. In nucleotides, the CDR3 is TGTGCCAGCAGCTTGGAGACAGGGAGCACTGAAGCTTTCTTT.

CDR3 in amino acids: CASSLGVQGAVTEAFF. In nucleotides, the CDR3 is TGTGCCAGCAGCTTGGGGGTACAGGGGGCAGTCACTGAAGCTTTCTTT. This rearrangement joins TRBV5-8 to TRBJ1-1; 9 bases are a match to TRBD1. CDR1 and CDR2 from the germline V gene are SGHTS and YDEGEE. This CDR3 has 16 amino acids. With 0 bases clipped from V and 4 bases from J, the junction kept 7 bases outside the gene matches.

The chain combines TRBV5-1 with TRBJ1-4; possible D gene TRBD1, 5 bases. Germline-derived CDR1 and CDR2 are SGHRS and YFSETQ. Trimming cost V 4 bases and J 6 bases, with 19 bases left between them. The CDR3 loop spans 16 amino acids. The CDR3 coding sequence is TGCGCCAGCAGCGACGGAGCTGGGGGGTGGGATGAAAAACTGTTTTTT. It is translated as CASSDGAGGWDEKLFF.

The chain carries TRBV10-3 and TRBJ1-1, with 8 nucleotides matching TRBD1. V lost 2 bases and J lost 6; bases outside the gene matches: 8. CDR3 length equals 15 residues. Germline CDR1 is ENHRY and CDR2 is SYGVKD. This chain's CDR3 is CAISELQGGFSEAFF. The DNA for the CDR3 is TGTGCCATCAGTGAGCTACAGGGGGGGTTTTCTGAAGCTTTCTTT.